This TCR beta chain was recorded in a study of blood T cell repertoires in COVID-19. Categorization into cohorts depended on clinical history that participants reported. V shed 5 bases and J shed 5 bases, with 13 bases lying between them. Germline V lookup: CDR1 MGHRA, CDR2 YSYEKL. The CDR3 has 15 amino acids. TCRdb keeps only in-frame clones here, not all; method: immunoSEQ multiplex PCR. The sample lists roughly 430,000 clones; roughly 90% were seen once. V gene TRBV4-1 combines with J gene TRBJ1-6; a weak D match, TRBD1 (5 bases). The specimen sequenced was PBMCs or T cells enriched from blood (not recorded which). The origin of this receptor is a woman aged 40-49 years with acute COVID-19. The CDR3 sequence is CASSNRQQNNSPLHF. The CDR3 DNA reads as TGCGCCAGCAGCAACAGACAGCAAAATAATTCACCCCTCCACTTT.